A single sample is the source of the 17 T cell receptor beta chains below, sequenced in a study of molecular identifiers for immune sequencing clone quantification. TCRdb processed the PCR reads anew with MiXCR; each CDR3 protein has one entry. The table includes hundreds of thousands of distinct CDR3 sequences, about 20% detected once. The material sequenced was naive CD8+ T cells from blood, with Jurkat cell RNA spiked in. Regarding subset: FACS-sorted CD8+CD4-CCR7+CD45RA+ naive T cells. The receptors originated from a human donor in good health. Some libraries in this study had Jurkat cell RNA spiked in.

The chain uses TRBV27 and TRBJ2-7; 9 bases align to TRBD1. With V trimmed by 4 bases and J by 2 bases, 6 bases remained unmatched. Germline CDR1 and CDR2: MNHEY and SMNVEV (reference sequence). The CDR3 is 15 amino acids. CDR3 loop: CASSWAGTGTYEQYF. The CDR3 DNA is TGTGCCAGCAGTTGGGCCGGGACAGGGACCTACGAGCAGTACTTC.

This clonotype was detected ten times or more. The chain couples TRBV5-6 to TRBJ2-7; D is undetermined. V was cut by 0 bases and J by 0 bases, with 7 bases left in between. The CDR3 has 14 residues. Germline V gene data show CDR1 as SGHDT and CDR2 as YYEEEE. The CDR3 region is CASSLVEVSYEQYF. The DNA of the CDR3 is TGTGCCAGCAGCTTGGTGGAAGTCTCCTACGAGCAGTACTTC.

This clonotype occurred many times. The chain joins TRBV20-1 to TRBJ2-4, with 8 bases aligning to TRBD2. The junction had 13 bases not matched to a gene; V was cut back by 0 bases and J by 3 bases. The CDR3 totals 18 residues. Germline V gives CDR1 DFQATT, CDR2 SNEGSKA (reference sequence). The chain's CDR3 is CSARDRPSGHLIKNIQYF. CDR3 sequence (DNA): TGCAGTGCTAGAGATCGGCCTAGCGGGCACCTTATCAAAAACATTCAGTACTTC.

This clonotype showed up many times. This sequence joins TRBV7-9 and TRBJ2-3; D unclear. The CDR3 has 13 amino acids. Trimming stripped 0 bases from V and 5 bases from J, with 6 bases between. The germline V gene encodes CDR1 SEHNR and CDR2 FQNEAQ (reference sequence). The CDR3 region has the DNA TGTGCCAGCAGCTTAGCGGGTGAAGATACGCAGTATTTT. Its translation is CASSLAGEDTQYF.

This clonotype was detected only a few times. The chain couples TRBV21-1 to TRBJ2-1; the listed D gene, TRBD2, was not tested against the DNA. TRBV21-1 is noted as a pseudogene. This CDR3 comprises 17 residues. CDR3 nucleotide sequence: TGTGCCAGCAGCAAATTGGTTAGCGGGAGTTTGTTAGGGGGCGGGTTCTTC. Protein sequence: CASSKLVSGSLLGGGFF.

This clonotype was counted only a few times. V gene TRBV5-1 combines with J gene TRBJ2-2; D is undetermined. The CDR3 contains 17 residues. Germline lookup yields CDR1 SGHRS and CDR2 YFSETQ. Trimming removed 4 bases from V and 0 bases from J, with 16 bases in between. The chain's CDR3 is CASSLTGRPSNTGELFF. The DNA of the CDR3 is TGCGCCAGCAGCCTAACCGGTAGACCTTCGAACACCGGGGAGCTGTTTTTT.

This clonotype has a count of ten or more. The chain has TRBV5-6 and TRBJ2-4; 7 nucleotides agree with TRBD1. Germline trimming cut 3 bases from V and 4 bases from J; bases unmatched to any gene: 7. Germline V gene lookup returns CDR1 SGHDT and CDR2 YYEEEE. The CDR3 totals 15 residues. CDR3 DNA sequence: TGTGCCAGCAGCTGGCAGGGGGATCTTAAAAACATTCAGTACTTC. It yields the protein CASSWQGDLKNIQYF.

As for this clonotype: A much larger clone lies one base from this, so it may be a read error. This chain joins TRBV3-1 and TRBJ2-7; D gene unclear. This CDR3 comprises 14 residues. Per the germline V gene, CDR1 is LGHDT and CDR2 is YNNKEL (reference sequence). The CDR3 nucleotides read TGTGCCAGCAGCCCCGACTTGAGGCAGGACGAGCAGCACTTC. Its translation: CASSPDLRQDEQHF.

The CDR3 DNA is TGTGCCAGCAGCTTAAGGGACCCCAGCACGCGGGACACCATATATTTT. This sequence encodes CASSLRDPSTRDTIYF. The V call is TRBV7-9, the J call TRBJ1-3; TRBD1 might be the D (5 bases). Trimming left V 2 bases short and J 8 bases short, with 19 bases between. The germline gives CDR1 SEHNR, CDR2 FQNEAQ (reference sequence). This CDR3 is 16 amino acids long.

V and J are TRBV13 and TRBJ2-2; possibly TRBD1 or TRBD2 for D (5 bases each). The CDR3 covers 16 residues. Trimming pared 2 bases from V and 3 bases from J, leaving 13 bases between. Germline CDR1 is PRHDT and CDR2 is FYEKMQ (reference sequence). CDR3: CASSLPSGSYTGELFF. The CDR3 DNA reads TGTGCCAGCAGCTTACCATCAGGGAGCTACACCGGGGAGCTGTTTTTT.

This clonotype has more than one count but fewer than ten. V gene TRBV6-2 or TRBV6-3 combines with J gene TRBJ2-7; TRBD1 matches at 9 bases. With V trimmed by 11 bases and J by 9 bases, 17 bases remained unmatched. The length of the CDR3 is 14 residues. Germline values: CDR1 MNHEY, CDR2 SVGEGT. The CDR3 bases are TGTGCCGCACTGTCGGGACAGGGCCCTACCGGGCAGTACTTC. Amino acid sequence: CAALSGQGPTGQYF.

This clonotype was seen at least ten times. The rearrangement joins TRBV5-1 to TRBJ2-3; 8 nucleotides align to TRBD1. The CDR3 sequence is 17 residues long. Germline V gene data show CDR1 as SGHRS and CDR2 as YFSETQ. J lost 3 bases, V lost 0 bases, and 9 bases had no gene match. Here the CDR3 DNA reads TGCGCCAGCAGCTTGGCCGCGGCGACAGGGGAAACAGATACGCAGTATTTT. Amino acids: CASSLAAATGETDTQYF. The complete variable domain, with remaining parts taken from reference TRBV5-1 and TRBJ2-3, reads KAGVTQTPRYLIKTRGQQVTLSCSPISGHRSVSWYQQTPGQGLQFLFEYFSETQRNKGNFPGRFSGRQFSNSRSEMNVSTLELGDSALYLCASSLAAATGETDTQYFGPGTRLTVL.

The chain recombines TRBV12-3 or TRBV12-4 with TRBJ1-6; D is undetermined. This CDR3 region has 15 residues. V was pared by 4 bases and J by 7 bases, with 14 bases between. CDR3: CASSSSGRKNSPLHF. The CDR3 DNA is TGTGCCAGCAGTTCCTCCGGGAGAAAGAATTCACCCCTCCACTTT.

This clonotype showed up many times. The J gene is TRBJ2-2, the V gene TRBV14; weak D call: TRBD2 (6 bases). Trimming removed 2 bases at V and 5 bases at J, with 12 bases between. CDR1 and CDR2 (germline): SGHDN, FVKESK. This CDR3 has 15 amino acids. The CDR3 loop is CASSQRRDSTGELFF. The CDR3 nucleotides read TGTGCCAGCAGCCAACGTAGGGACTCTACCGGGGAGCTGTTTTTT.

J is TRBJ1-1 and V is TRBV27, with D unresolved. The ends were cut back, 3 bases at V and 4 bases at J, with 18 bases in the middle. This CDR3 is 16 amino acids long. Germline CDR1 is MNHEY and CDR2 is SMNVEV (reference sequence). CDR3 sequence (DNA): TGTGCCAGCAGTTTCGGCCCCCGGGGTCGCGGCACTGAAGCTTTCTTT. It encodes CASSFGPRGRGTEAFF.

V usage is TRBV6-2 or TRBV6-3 and J usage is TRBJ2-5; D gene uncertain. The germline V gene encodes CDR1 MNHEY and CDR2 SVGEGT. V was cut by 2 bases and J by 2 bases, with 12 bases left in between. The CDR3 consists of 15 residues. CDR3 region: CASSYLAAPQETQYF. The CDR3 bases are TGTGCCAGCAGTTACCTGGCGGCCCCACAAGAGACCCAGTACTTC.

In its sample, this clonotype was seen many times. The chain couples TRBV27 to TRBJ2-7; 8 positions agree with TRBD2. CDR3 length: 15 amino acids. V shed 5 bases, J shed 0 bases, and the junction held 6 bases outside the gene matches. CDR1 and CDR2 from the germline V gene are MNHEY and SMNVEV (reference sequence). This CDR3 is CASSTGGAYSYEQYF. In DNA form, the CDR3 reads TGTGCCAGCAGTACCGGGGGGGCCTACTCCTACGAGCAGTACTTC.